The rows below give T cell receptor beta chains drawn from one sample of a study of PD-L1 blockade in urothelial cancer. TCRdb keeps only in-frame clones here, not all; method: immunoSEQ multiplex PCR. This sample has some 40,000 clones; approximately 91% occur once, and the top ten carry roughly 25%. This sample comprised PBMCs, obtained around atezolizumab (anti-PD-L1) treatment. All receptors derive from a donor aged 40 or over with urothelial cancer. CDR3s include the opening cysteine and the closing phenylalanine or tryptophan. A D gene is named only where the DNA matches it firmly. The listing skips clone size in some rows; elsewhere it reads once, few, many or a size class.

>TRBV29-1|.|.|TRBJ2-7|12
CSVEGVSDEQYF
TGCAGCGTTGAGGGCGTTTCCGACGAGCAGTACTTC
>TRBV29-1|.|.|TRBJ1-1|12
CSARQAEAEAFF
TGCAGCGCTCGACAGGCGGAGGCTGAAGCTTTCTTT
>TRBV5-8|.|.|TRBJ2-7|16
CASSLGATESAYEQYF
TGTGCCAGCAGCTTAGGGGCAACGGAGTCCGCGTACGAGCAGTACTTC
>TRBV5-1|.|.|TRBJ2-5|15
CASSAIPLAQETQYF
TGCGCCAGCAGCGCCATCCCACTAGCACAAGAGACCCAGTACTTC
>TRBV6-6|.|.|TRBJ1-2|10
CASGAYGYTF
TGTGCCAGCGGGGCCTATGGCTACACCTTC
>TRBV9|.|TRBD1|TRBJ1-3|14
CASNPTGDGNTIYF
TGTGCCAGCAACCCAACAGGGGATGGAAACACCATATATTTT
>TRBV6-5|.|.|TRBJ2-7|15
CASSYSYRTQGEQYF
TGTGCCAGCAGTTACTCGTACAGGACCCAGGGCGAGCAGTACTTC
>TRBV6-1|few|.|TRBJ2-7|13
CASSEVGGYEQYF
TGTGCCAGCAGTGAAGTGGGGGGCTACGAGCAGTACTTC
>TRBV7-3|.|.|TRBJ2-1|15
CASSLGGNDYNEQFF
TGTGCCAGCAGCTTGGGCGGGAACGACTATAATGAGCAGTTCTTC
>TRBV7-8|few|.|TRBJ1-5|16
CASSGGGGRANQPQHF
TGTGCCAGCAGCGGCGGCGGAGGGAGAGCGAATCAGCCCCAGCATTTT
>TRBV5-1|few|TRBD2|TRBJ2-7|13
CASSRDSGGGEYF
TGCGCCAGCAGCAGAGATAGCGGGGGAGGGGAGTACTTC
>TRBV29-1|.|.|TRBJ2-7|12
CSVGADPYEQYF
TGCAGCGTTGGGGCAGACCCCTACGAGCAGTACTTC
>TRBV7-2|.|.|TRBJ1-1|12
CASSLTGIRAFF
TGTGCCAGCAGCTTAACGGGAATCCGAGCTTTCTTT
>TRBV4-3|.|.|TRBJ2-7|15
CASSQDRWGPYEQYF
TGCGCCAGCAGCCAAGATCGGTGGGGGCCCTACGAGCAGTACTTC
>TRBV13|.|TRBD1|TRBJ2-7|14
CASSLGRGLNEQYF
TGTGCCAGCAGCTTAGGCAGGGGGCTCAACGAGCAGTACTTC
>TRBV14|few|.|TRBJ1-2|13
CASSQSGTSGYTF
TGTGCCAGCAGCCAGAGTGGTACTTCTGGCTACACCTTC